This is a list of T cell receptor beta chains from one sample in a study of preoperative IRX-2 immunotherapy in early breast cancer. Generated by immunoSEQ multiplex PCR, the TCRdb table keeps only in-frame clones and is missing some. Among about 42,000 clones listed, approximately 80% were seen once. The specimen was tumor tissue, collected after IRX-2 immunotherapy. These receptors came from a human donor with breast cancer. Each CDR3 is given with its conserved first and last residue. The order of the fields is V gene, J gene, clone size, D gene, CDR3 length, CDR3 protein. A D gene is named only where the DNA matches it firmly. Only part of the rows carry a size: once, few, many, or a class if the clone is expanded.

TRBV6-1	TRBJ1-3	.	.	16	CASSEASVSGGNTIYF
TRBV30	TRBJ2-7	.	TRBD2	11	CACSGNYEQYF
TRBV11-3	TRBJ2-5	medium-sized	TRBD1	16	CASSLRTGRIGETQYF
TRBV6-8	TRBJ2-2	.	TRBD2	17	CASNGLAGGQYTGELFF
TRBV19	TRBJ2-4	.	.	18	CASSPTYFDSETLNIQYF
TRBV5-1	TRBJ1-5	.	.	15	CASSLAGYSNQPQHF
TRBV28	TRBJ1-3	.	.	13	CASREAAGNTIYF
TRBV14	TRBJ1-1	.	.	13	CASSQGQNTEAFF
TRBV7-6	TRBJ1-4	.	.	14	CASSLVAARGWMFF
TRBV7-7	TRBJ1-5	.	.	16	CASSDQTGLANQPQHF
TRBV29-1	TRBJ1-5	.	.	12	CSVGAYNQPQHF
TRBV14	TRBJ2-1	.	TRBD2	16	CASSQDHGRGLDEQFF
TRBV6-8	TRBJ1-6	.	.	14	CASSYGGSPSPLHF
TRBV22-1	TRBJ2-2	once	.	16	CASSFASGSPTGELFF
TRBV2	TRBJ2-5	.	.	14	CASSEGVVAETQYF
TRBV7-1	TRBJ1-4	.	.	15	CASREDGATNEKLFF
TRBV23-1	TRBJ2-3	.	.	15	CASNLGDYDTDTQYF
TRBV15	TRBJ2-1	.	TRBD2	16	CATRATGLAGINEQFF
TRBV7-6	TRBJ1-5	.	.	14	CASSLGEGRGPQHF
TRBV10-3	TRBJ1-4	.	.	15	CAISEAGTGNEKLFF
TRBV14	TRBJ2-1	.	TRBD2	16	CASSPFGTSVTNEQFF
TRBV6-8	TRBJ1-6	.	TRBD1	15	CASSPTGPRDSPLHF
TRBV15	TRBJ2-7	.	TRBD1	15	CATSRDRQGSYEQYF
TRBV6-8	TRBJ1-6	.	.	12	CASSVEHSPLHF
TRBV28	TRBJ2-1	.	TRBD2	15	CASSLGGRPYNEQFF
TRBV28	TRBJ1-2	.	.	14	CASSLPSRMRGYTF
TRBV11-3	TRBJ2-2	.	TRBD2	16	CASSREGGSSTGELFF
TRBV18	TRBJ1-1	.	TRBD1	16	CASSPRDSKRTTEAFF
TRBV11-3	TRBJ2-5	few	TRBD1	14	CASSSRTGGETQYF
TRBV11-3	TRBJ1-2	.	.	16	CASSLELPQGSNGYTF
TRBV7-8	TRBJ1-5	.	.	14	CASSLTTGNQPQHF
TRBV29-1	TRBJ2-1	.	TRBD1	14	CSVMGGTGGNEQFF
TRBV7-1	TRBJ1-6	few	TRBD1	17	CASSLEPGQGGNSPLHF
TRBV6-8	TRBJ2-3	.	TRBD2	16	CASSSRLAGIPDTQYF
TRBV11-3	TRBJ2-2	.	.	15	CASSGGKGNTGELFF
TRBV5-1	TRBJ2-7	.	TRBD2	18	CASSLLSSGLAASYEQYF
TRBV7-7	TRBJ1-3	.	.	17	CASSSEAQQISGNTIYF
TRBV4-1	TRBJ1-4	.	.	14	CASSHSGRGEKLFF
TRBV5-1	TRBJ2-6	.	.	16	CASRTTTGSGANVLTF
TRBV19	TRBJ1-1	.	.	11	CASSIQGRTFF